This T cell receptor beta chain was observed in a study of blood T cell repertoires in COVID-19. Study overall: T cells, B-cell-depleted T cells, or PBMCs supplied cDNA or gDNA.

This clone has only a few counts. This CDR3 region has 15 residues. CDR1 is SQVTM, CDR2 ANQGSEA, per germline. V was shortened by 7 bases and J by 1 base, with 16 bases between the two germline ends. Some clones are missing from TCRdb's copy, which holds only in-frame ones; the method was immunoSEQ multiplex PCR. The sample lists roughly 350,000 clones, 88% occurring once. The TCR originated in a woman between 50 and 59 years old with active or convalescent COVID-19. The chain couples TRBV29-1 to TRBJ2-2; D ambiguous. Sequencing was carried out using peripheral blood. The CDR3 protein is CSAGRQALNTGELFF. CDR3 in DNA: TGCAGCGCCGGTAGGCAGGCCCTGAACACCGGGGAGCTGTTTTTT.